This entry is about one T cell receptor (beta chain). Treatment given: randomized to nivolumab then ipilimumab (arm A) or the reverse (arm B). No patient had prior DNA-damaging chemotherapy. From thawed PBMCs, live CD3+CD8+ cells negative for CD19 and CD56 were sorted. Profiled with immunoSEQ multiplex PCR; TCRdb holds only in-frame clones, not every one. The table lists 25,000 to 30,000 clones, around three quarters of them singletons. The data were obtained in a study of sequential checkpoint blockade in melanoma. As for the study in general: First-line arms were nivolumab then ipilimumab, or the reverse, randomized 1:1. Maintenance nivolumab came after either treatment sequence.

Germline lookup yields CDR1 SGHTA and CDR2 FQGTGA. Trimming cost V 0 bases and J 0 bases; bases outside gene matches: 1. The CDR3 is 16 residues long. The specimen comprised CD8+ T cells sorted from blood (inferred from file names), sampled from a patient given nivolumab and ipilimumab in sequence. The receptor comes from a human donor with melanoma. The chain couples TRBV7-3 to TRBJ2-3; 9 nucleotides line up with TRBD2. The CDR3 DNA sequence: TGTGCCAGCAGCTTAACTGCGGGGGGGAGCACAGATACGCAGTATTTT. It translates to CASSLTAGGSTDTQYF. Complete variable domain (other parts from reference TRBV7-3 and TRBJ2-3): GAGVSQTPSNKVTEKGKYVELRCDPISGHTALYWYRQSLGQGPEFLIYFQGTGAADDSGLPNDRFFAVRPEGSVSTLKIQRTERGDSAVYLCASSLTAGGSTDTQYFGPGTRLTVL.